The 17 T cell receptor beta chains presented below share a single source sample, sequenced in a study of regulatory T cells in long-lasting Graves disease. The authors built TCR beta libraries using iRepertoire HTBI primers and Arm-PCR of CDR3 regions. TCRdb independently ran MiXCR on the multiplex PCR reads; one entry per CDR3 protein. The sample contains about 660,000 distinct CDR3 sequences, about 32% of which appear only once. This sample's time point: persistent/refractory GD, antithyroid drugs over 5 years with positive TRAb. Researchers made the TCR library from RNA that was extracted from PBMCs. Sample: peripheral blood mononuclear cells (PBMCs), taken when the disease was refractory, from a patient treated with antithyroid drugs. Receptor source: a female donor with Graves disease.

On this clonotype: This likely traces to a read error, being one base from a far larger clone. V and J are TRBV2 and TRBJ2-7; perhaps TRBD2 as D (5 bases). V lost 8 bases and J lost 5, with 13 bases in between. This CDR3 is 12 amino acids long. The germline V gene has CDR1 SNHLY and CDR2 FYNNEI. The CDR3: CASGEGTNEQYF. The CDR3 region has the DNA TGTGCCAGCGGAGAGGGTACGAACGAGCAGTACTTC.

The chain employs TRBV29-1 and TRBJ2-1; D call uncertain. Germline CDR1 reads SQVTM; CDR2 reads ANQGSEA. Trimming cost V 3 bases and J 8 bases, with 14 bases left between them. The CDR3 contains 13 residues. CDR3 in DNA: TGCAGCGTTGACGACTCAATGGGCGATGAGCAGTTCTTC. It encodes CSVDDSMGDEQFF.

The chain joins TRBV30 to TRBJ1-5, with unresolved D. The germline V gene has CDR1 GTSNPN and CDR2 SVGIG (reference sequence). The CDR3 covers 12 residues. Trimming pared 4 bases from V and 4 bases from J, leaving 8 bases between. Here the CDR3 DNA reads TGTGCCTGGAACAGCCCAAATCAGCCCCAGCATTTT. Protein: CAWNSPNQPQHF.

This chain uses TRBV20-1 with TRBJ1-1; tentative D call: TRBD1 (5 bases). Trimming took off 7 bases at V and 4 bases at J, with 16 bases between the two ends. CDR3 length equals 13 residues. The V gene's germline CDR1 is DFQATT and CDR2 SNEGSKA (reference sequence). The CDR3 sequence is CSGSSGESTEAFF. CDR3 nucleotide sequence: TGCAGTGGGTCTTCGGGGGAATCCACTGAAGCTTTCTTT.

This clonotype occurred many times. The chain carries TRBV2 and TRBJ2-7; D gene unclear. Trimming took 6 bases from V and 5 from J, leaving 11 bases between them. Per germline, CDR1 SNHLY and CDR2 FYNNEI. The CDR3 extends over 12 amino acids. This CDR3 reads CASRLKANEQYF. CDR3 nucleotides: TGTGCCAGCAGACTGAAGGCGAACGAGCAGTACTTC.

This chain uses TRBV19 with TRBJ1-1; TRBD1 aligns across 8 bases. The CDR3 loop spans 17 amino acids. V was pared by 4 bases and J by 0 bases, with 10 bases of the junction left unmatched. CDR1 and CDR2 from the germline V gene are LNHDA and SQIVND (reference sequence). DNA for the CDR3: TGTGCCAGTAGTACGGGGACAGGAAGATATATGAACACTGAAGCTTTCTTT. Protein sequence: CASSTGTGRYMNTEAFF.

The DNA of the CDR3 is TGTGCCAGTAGTACCCCATCGACTAGCGGGAGGCTCGCGAGCTCCTACGAGCAGTACTTC. This codes for CASSTPSTSGRLASSYEQYF. The chain recombines TRBV19 with TRBJ2-7; TRBD2 agrees at 13 bases. The trim removed 4 bases at V and 0 bases at J, leaving 15 bases unmatched. The germline V gene encodes CDR1 LNHDA and CDR2 SQIVND (reference sequence). The CDR3 is 20 amino acids.

There are a few counts of this clonotype. The gene calls are TRBV28 and TRBJ1-5; D is possibly TRBD1 (6 bases). The CDR3 totals 16 residues. V lost 3 bases and J 6 bases, leaving 18 bases between the germline ends. CDR1 and CDR2 (germline): MDHEN, SYDVKM. CDR3 DNA sequence: TGTGCCAGCAGTTTTATCTCGGCAGGGGCTGGTCAGCCCCAGCATTTT. This translates into CASSFISAGAGQPQHF.

This clonotype showed up many times. Here the CDR3 reads CASSLRDRGSEQYF. DNA of the CDR3: TGTGCCAGCAGCCTCCGGGACAGGGGTAGCGAGCAGTACTTC. This chain connects TRBV11-2 to TRBJ2-7, with TRBD1 matching 10 bases. V lost 5 bases and J lost 6; bases outside the gene matches: 7. Germline V gene lookup returns CDR1 SGHAT and CDR2 FQNNGV. The CDR3 is made up of 14 amino acids.

The genes are TRBV20-1 and TRBJ1-2; D perhaps matches TRBD1 (5 bases). Trimming stripped 4 bases from V and 6 bases from J, with 18 bases between. CDR1 and CDR2 (germline): DFQATT, SNEGSKA (reference sequence). The CDR3 consists of 14 residues. Here the CDR3 reads CSAILGGGVNGYTF. The CDR3, as DNA: TGCAGTGCTATTCTTGGGGGGGGAGTTAATGGCTACACCTTC.

In its sample, this clonotype was seen a few times. This chain links TRBV15 with TRBJ1-5; 7 bases are a match to TRBD1. CDR1 and CDR2 from the germline V gene are LNHNV and YYDKDF (reference sequence). V gave up 0 bases and J gave up 4 bases; unmatched junction bases: 12. The CDR3 has 18 residues. This CDR3 is CATSRDGRAGTANQPQHF. The CDR3 region has the DNA TGTGCCACCAGCAGAGACGGGAGGGCCGGGACAGCAAATCAGCCCCAGCATTTT.

In its sample, this clonotype was seen many times. V usage is TRBV7-6 and J usage is TRBJ2-5, with 12 bases identical to TRBD2. Germline trimming cut 7 bases from V and 5 bases from J; bases unmatched to any gene: 8. There are 15 residues in the CDR3. Germline V gives CDR1 SGHVS, CDR2 FNYEAQ. As DNA, the CDR3 is TGTGCCAGCAACCGACTAGCGGGAGTGAGGGAGACCCAGTACTTC. Its translation: CASNRLAGVRETQYF.

This clonotype occurred many times. The chain recombines TRBV2 with TRBJ1-5, with TRBD1 matching 11 bases. The CDR3 loop spans 14 amino acids. In germline, CDR1 is SNHLY, CDR2 FYNNEI. J gave up 5 bases and V 6 bases, and 3 bases lay outside the gene matches. The CDR3: CASSGDRGDQPQHF. CDR3 sequence (DNA): TGTGCCAGCAGCGGGGACAGGGGGGATCAGCCCCAGCATTTT.

This clonotype was picked up a small number of times. This chain connects TRBV7-9 to TRBJ1-1; 8 bases map to TRBD1. V was pared by 3 bases and J by 3 bases, with 3 bases of the junction left unmatched. Germline V gives CDR1 SEHNR, CDR2 FQNEAQ (reference sequence). The CDR3 extends over 14 amino acids. The CDR3 is CASSFDRGHTEAFF. The CDR3 nucleotides are TGTGCCAGCAGCTTCGACAGGGGCCACACTGAAGCTTTCTTT.

This clonotype was observed a single time. The chain is built from TRBV30 and TRBJ1-3; D call uncertain. This CDR3 region has 12 residues. Germline V gene sequence: CDR1 GTSNPN, CDR2 SVGIG (reference sequence). The germline V and J ends were trimmed by 5 bases and 1 base, with 6 bases remaining between them. For the CDR3, the DNA is TGTGCCTGGGGGATTTCTGGAAACACCATATATTTT. Protein sequence: CAWGISGNTIYF.

This clonotype was recorded at least ten times. The chain links TRBV7-9 to TRBJ1-5, with 7 bases lining up with TRBD1. The CDR3 consists of 16 residues. With V trimmed by 3 bases and J by 0 bases, 5 bases remained unmatched. CDR1 is SEHNR, CDR2 FQNEAQ, per germline (reference sequence). CDR3 bases: TGTGCCAGCAGCTTTATGACAGGGAATAGCAATCAGCCCCAGCATTTT. The encoded protein is CASSFMTGNSNQPQHF.

V usage is TRBV12-3 or TRBV12-4 and J usage is TRBJ2-7; D might be TRBD2 (5 bases). V lost 2 bases and J lost 1, with 12 bases in between. The CDR3 is 15 residues long. The chain's CDR3 is CASSLRPSGSYEQYF. For the CDR3, the DNA is TGTGCCAGCAGTTTACGTCCATCGGGGTCCTACGAGCAGTACTTC.